Described below is a single TCR beta chain sequence and its context. Germline CDR1 is SGHRS and CDR2 is YFSETQ. The V end was cut by 0 bases, the J end by 4 bases, with 10 bases between. This CDR3 is built from 14 residues. PBMCs numbering at least 7 million were isolated per sample. With a J-beta primer mix and a sample-barcoded 5' primer, a second PCR ran roughly 6 to 11 cycles. Each single sample gave us at least 3 million CDR3-containing paired-end reads. Using its own MiXCR run on the 5' RACE reads, TCRdb lists one record per CDR3 protein. This table has about 1.8 million distinct CDR3 sequences, around 48% appearing once. This sample is part of a study of blood T cells in healthy people across ages.

The chain employs TRBV5-1 and TRBJ2-5, with D perhaps matching TRBD1 (6 bases). This receptor was identified in a woman aged 35 to 49 in good health. What was sequenced was blood. CDR3 DNA sequence: TGCGCCAGCAGCTTGGTTACAGGGTCAGAGACCCAGTACTTC. As protein: CASSLVTGSETQYF.